Sequencing of this T cell receptor beta chain was carried out in a study of identical twins. Study outcomes and limitations: Conclusions came from cross-sectional statistical analysis, not from following the same donors.

TCRdb itself ran the 5' RACE reads through MiXCR, one entry per CDR3 protein. In the table there are 460,000 or so distinct CDR3 sequences, around 14% of which are singletons. This clonotype was detected only a few times. Its antigen is undetermined. These data also formed part of another study, on yellow fever vaccine responses in identical twins. From that study: Twins' vaccine T cell response reportedly gave the appearance of partial convergence and partial personalization.

This sequence originates from a woman younger than 35 in good health. Specimen: CD4+ T cells sorted from blood.

CDR3 DNA: TGCAGTGCTAGGGGGGGACGTGCGGAAAAACTGTTTTTT. This codes for CSARGGRAEKLFF. V gene TRBV20-1 combines with J gene TRBJ1-4; D might be TRBD1 (5 bases). V was pared by 3 bases and J by 8 bases, with 13 bases between. Germline CDR1 DFQATT, CDR2 SNEGSKA (reference sequence). The CDR3 is 13 residues long.